This TCR beta chain was found in a study of identical twins. MiXCR, applied by TCRdb to the 5' RACE reads, yields one record per CDR3 protein. The table shows about 890,000 distinct CDR3 sequences, with more than 9% occurring only once. Germline CDR1 reads DFQATT; CDR2 reads SNEGSKA (reference sequence). CDR3 length: 11 amino acids. Trimming stripped 0 bases from V and 8 bases from J, with 7 bases between. The same sample was also used in a study of yellow fever vaccine responses in identical twins.

The receptor's source is a woman under 30 in good health. The material sequenced was PBMCs. The V call is TRBV20-1, the J call TRBJ1-1, with D perhaps TRBD1 (5 bases). The CDR3 DNA is TGCAGTGCTAGAGATGACAGCGAAGCTTTCTTT. Translation gives CSARDDSEAFF.